This T cell receptor beta chain appears in the sequencing data of a study of T-cell memory formation after mild COVID-19. Study at large: TCR clustering was largely donor specific. Study observations and caveats: Detection of some responders pre-infection suggested pre-existing cross-reactive memory T cells participated. Clones contracting day 15 to 85 were balanced CD4/CD8; later expanders leaned CD4+.

TCRalpha and TCRbeta libraries used 5'RACE with constant-segment primers and UMIs. TCRdb re-analysed the 5' RACE reads in MiXCR, keeping a single row per CDR3 protein. The data show around 300,000 distinct CDR3 sequences, with 10% to 15% seen just once and about 20% held by the top ten. This clonotype was counted a few times. Its antigen is unknown. Germline V gene data show CDR1 as SGHTS and CDR2 as YDEGEE. The CDR3 length is 15 residues. Germline trimming cut 2 bases from V and 4 bases from J; bases unmatched to any gene: 7. This sequence joins TRBV5-8 and TRBJ2-3; 7 bases are shared with TRBD2. This receptor was obtained from a man younger than 35 who had mild COVID-19 (a few samples of this study predate the infection). Cell type and time point are not known. The sequenced material came from PBMCs or a T cell subset sorted from them (not recorded which). The chain's CDR3 is CASSFGQGGPDTQYF. For the CDR3, the DNA is TGTGCCAGCAGCTTTGGGCAGGGAGGGCCAGATACGCAGTATTTT.